The present entry profiles one T cell receptor (beta chain) with its context. The antigen is undetermined. These data are taken from a study of cytomegalovirus exposure and HLA in healthy donors. General study results and limits: In presence/absence analyses, roughly uniform sequencing depth across donors was assumed. As a later analysis showed, several of the most significant clusters appeared to be linked to common viral pathogens.

Germline V gene lookup returns CDR1 SGHNT and CDR2 YYREEE (reference sequence). CDR3 length equals 15 residues. Germline trimming cut 3 bases from V and 5 bases from J; bases unmatched to any gene: 3. PCR was performed using 60 Vbeta and 13 Jbeta primers. Profiled with immunoSEQ multiplex PCR; TCRdb holds only in-frame clones, not every one. The sample yields 120,000 or so clones, roughly four fifths seen once. This receptor was taken from a woman aged 25 to 45 in good health and CMV-seronegative. Sequenced: PBMCs. V is TRBV5-4 and J is TRBJ2-2; TRBD2 matches 11 bases. CDR3 residues: CASSSLAGGTGELFF. DNA of the CDR3: TGTGCCAGCAGCTCGTTAGCGGGAGGGACCGGGGAGCTGTTTTTT.